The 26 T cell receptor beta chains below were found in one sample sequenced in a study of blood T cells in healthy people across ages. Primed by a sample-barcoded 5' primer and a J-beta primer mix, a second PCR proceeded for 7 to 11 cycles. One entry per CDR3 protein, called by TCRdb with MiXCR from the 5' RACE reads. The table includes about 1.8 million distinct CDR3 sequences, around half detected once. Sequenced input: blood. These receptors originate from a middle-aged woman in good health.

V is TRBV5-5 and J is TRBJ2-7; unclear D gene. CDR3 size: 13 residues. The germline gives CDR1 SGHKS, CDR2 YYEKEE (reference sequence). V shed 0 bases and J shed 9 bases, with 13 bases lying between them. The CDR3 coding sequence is TGTGCCAGCAGCTTGGACGAACGGGTCCGGCAGTACTTC. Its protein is CASSLDERVRQYF.

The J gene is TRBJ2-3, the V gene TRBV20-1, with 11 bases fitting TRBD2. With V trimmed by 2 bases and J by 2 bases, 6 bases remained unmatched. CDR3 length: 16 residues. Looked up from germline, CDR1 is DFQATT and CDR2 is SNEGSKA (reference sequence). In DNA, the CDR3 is TGCAGTGCTAGACAGACTAGCGGGGCGATCACAGATACGCAGTATTTT. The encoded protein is CSARQTSGAITDTQYF.

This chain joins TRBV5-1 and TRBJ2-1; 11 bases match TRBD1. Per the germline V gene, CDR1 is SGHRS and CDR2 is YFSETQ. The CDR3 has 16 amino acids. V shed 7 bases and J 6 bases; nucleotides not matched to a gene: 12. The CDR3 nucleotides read TGCGCCAGCGGCCCAAACCCGGGACAGGGGGGCAATGAGCAGTTCTTC. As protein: CASGPNPGQGGNEQFF.

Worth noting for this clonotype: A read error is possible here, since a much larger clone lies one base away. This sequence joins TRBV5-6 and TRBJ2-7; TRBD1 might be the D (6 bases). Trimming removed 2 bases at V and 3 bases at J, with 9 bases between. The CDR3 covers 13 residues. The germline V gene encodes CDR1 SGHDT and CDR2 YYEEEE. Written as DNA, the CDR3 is TGTGCCAGCAGCTTTACAGGGCTCTACGAGCAGTACTTC. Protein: CASSFTGLYEQYF.

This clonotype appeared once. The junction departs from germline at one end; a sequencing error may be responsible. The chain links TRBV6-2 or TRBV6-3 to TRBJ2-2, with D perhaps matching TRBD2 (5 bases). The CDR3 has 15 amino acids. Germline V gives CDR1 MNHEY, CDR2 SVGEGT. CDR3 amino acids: CASSYSSGNTGELFF. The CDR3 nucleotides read TGTGCCAGCAGTTACTCCTCCGGGAACACTGGGGAGCTGTTTTTT.

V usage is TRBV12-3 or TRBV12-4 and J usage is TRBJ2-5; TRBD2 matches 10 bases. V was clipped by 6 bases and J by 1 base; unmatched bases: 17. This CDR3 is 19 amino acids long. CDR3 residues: CASRDGQGLAGGSQETQYF. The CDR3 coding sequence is TGTGCCAGCAGGGACGGCCAGGGTTTAGCGGGGGGAAGCCAAGAGACCCAGTACTTC.

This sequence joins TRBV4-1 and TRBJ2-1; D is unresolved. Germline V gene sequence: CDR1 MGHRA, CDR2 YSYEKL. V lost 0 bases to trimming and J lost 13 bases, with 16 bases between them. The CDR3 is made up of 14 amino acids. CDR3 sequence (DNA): TGCGCCAGCAGCCAAGATGGCGTCCAAGAGACCCAGTTCTTC. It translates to CASSQDGVQETQFF.

The CDR3 sequence is CSARDARTSWGEQFF. For the CDR3, the DNA is TGCAGTGCTAGAGATGCGAGGACTAGCTGGGGTGAGCAGTTCTTC. This chain links TRBV20-1 with TRBJ2-1; 8 nucleotides align to TRBD2. The CDR3 runs to 15 residues. Germline CDR1 reads DFQATT; CDR2 reads SNEGSKA (reference sequence). The ends lost 0 bases at V and 9 bases at J; junction bases unmatched: 10.

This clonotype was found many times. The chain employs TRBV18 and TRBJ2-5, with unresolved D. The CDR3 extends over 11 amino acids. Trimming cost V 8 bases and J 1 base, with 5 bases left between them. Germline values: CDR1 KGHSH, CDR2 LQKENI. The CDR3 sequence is CASSTQETQYF. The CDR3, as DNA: TGTGCCAGCAGCACCCAAGAGACCCAGTACTTC.

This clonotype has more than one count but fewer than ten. The CDR3 loop reads CASTGASSGEQFF. The CDR3 nucleotides read TGTGCCAGCACAGGGGCAAGTTCGGGTGAGCAGTTCTTC. J is TRBJ2-1 and V is TRBV6-6; a possible D gene is TRBD1 (6 bases). The ends were cut back, 7 bases at V and 9 bases at J, with 16 bases in the middle. This CDR3 is built from 13 residues. Germline V gene sequence: CDR1 MNHNY, CDR2 SVGAGI (reference sequence).

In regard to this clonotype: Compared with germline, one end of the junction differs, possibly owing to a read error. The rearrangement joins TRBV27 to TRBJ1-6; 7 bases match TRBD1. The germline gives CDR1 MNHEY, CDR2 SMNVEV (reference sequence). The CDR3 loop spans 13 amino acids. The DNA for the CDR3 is TGTGCCAGCAGCCGACAGGGTAATTCACCCCCCCACTTT. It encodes CASSRQGNSPPHF.

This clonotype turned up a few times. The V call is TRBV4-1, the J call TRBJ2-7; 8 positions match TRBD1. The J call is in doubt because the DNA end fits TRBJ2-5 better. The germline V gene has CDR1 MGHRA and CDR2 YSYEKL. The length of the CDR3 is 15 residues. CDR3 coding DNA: TGCGCCAGCAGCCAAGGAGGACAGGGAGCGGAGACCCAGTACTTC. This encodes CASSQGGQGAETQYF.

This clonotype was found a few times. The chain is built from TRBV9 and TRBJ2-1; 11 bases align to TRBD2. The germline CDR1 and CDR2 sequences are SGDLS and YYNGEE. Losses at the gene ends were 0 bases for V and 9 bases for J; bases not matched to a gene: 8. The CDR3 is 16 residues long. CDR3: CASSVGSSGGLIEQFF. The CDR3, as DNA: TGTGCCAGCAGCGTAGGTTCTAGCGGGGGGCTCATTGAGCAGTTCTTC.

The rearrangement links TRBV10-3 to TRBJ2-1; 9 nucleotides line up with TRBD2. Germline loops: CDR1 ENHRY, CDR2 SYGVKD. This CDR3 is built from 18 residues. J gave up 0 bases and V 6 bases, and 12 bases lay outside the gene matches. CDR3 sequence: CAIRDLAGTSTSYNEQFF. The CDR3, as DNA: TGTGCCATCAGAGATCTAGCGGGGACATCAACCTCCTACAATGAGCAGTTCTTC.

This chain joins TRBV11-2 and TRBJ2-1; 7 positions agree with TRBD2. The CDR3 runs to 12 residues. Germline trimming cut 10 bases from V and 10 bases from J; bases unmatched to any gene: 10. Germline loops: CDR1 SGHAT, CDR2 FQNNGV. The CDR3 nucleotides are TGTGCCACCAAGGGAGGGTACTACGAGCAGTTCTTC. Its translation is CATKGGYYEQFF.

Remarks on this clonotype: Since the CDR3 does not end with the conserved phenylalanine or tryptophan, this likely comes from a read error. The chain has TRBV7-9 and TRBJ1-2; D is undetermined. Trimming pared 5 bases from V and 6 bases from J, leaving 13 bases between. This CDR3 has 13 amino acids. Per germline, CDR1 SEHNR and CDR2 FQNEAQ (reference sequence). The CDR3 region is CASSLTWADGYTI. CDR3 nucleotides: TGTGCCAGCAGCCTTACCTGGGCGGATGGCTACACCATC.

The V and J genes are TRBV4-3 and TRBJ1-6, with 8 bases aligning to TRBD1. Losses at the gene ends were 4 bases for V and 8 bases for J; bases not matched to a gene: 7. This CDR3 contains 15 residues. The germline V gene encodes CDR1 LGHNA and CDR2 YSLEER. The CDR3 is CASSRDQGADSPLHF. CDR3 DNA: TGCGCCAGCAGCCGAGATCAGGGGGCTGATTCACCCCTCCACTTT.

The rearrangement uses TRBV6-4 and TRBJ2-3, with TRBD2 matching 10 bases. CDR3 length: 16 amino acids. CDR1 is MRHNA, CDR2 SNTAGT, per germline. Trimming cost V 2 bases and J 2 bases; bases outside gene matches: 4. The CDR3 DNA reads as TGTGCCAGCAGTGACGGAGCGGGGGGGAACACAGATACGCAGTATTTT. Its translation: CASSDGAGGNTDTQYF.

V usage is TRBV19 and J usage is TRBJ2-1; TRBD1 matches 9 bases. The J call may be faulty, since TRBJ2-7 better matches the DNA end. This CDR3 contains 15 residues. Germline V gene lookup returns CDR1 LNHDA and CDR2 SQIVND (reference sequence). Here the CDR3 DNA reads TGTGCCAGTAGTATGCGGACAGGGGACTACAATGAGCAGTACTTC. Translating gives CASSMRTGDYNEQYF.

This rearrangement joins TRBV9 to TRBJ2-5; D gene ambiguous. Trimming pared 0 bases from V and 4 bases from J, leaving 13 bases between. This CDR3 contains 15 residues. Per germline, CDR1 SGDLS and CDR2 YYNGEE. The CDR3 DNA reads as TGTGCCAGCAGCGTAGGGGCCACCCCAGGAGAGACCCAGTACTTC. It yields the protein CASSVGATPGETQYF.

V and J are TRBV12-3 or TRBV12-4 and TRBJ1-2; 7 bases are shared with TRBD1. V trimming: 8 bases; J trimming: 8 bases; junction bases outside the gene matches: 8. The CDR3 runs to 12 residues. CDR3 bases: TGTGCCAGCGGTCGGACAGGCCTGGGCTACACCTTC. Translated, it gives CASGRTGLGYTF.

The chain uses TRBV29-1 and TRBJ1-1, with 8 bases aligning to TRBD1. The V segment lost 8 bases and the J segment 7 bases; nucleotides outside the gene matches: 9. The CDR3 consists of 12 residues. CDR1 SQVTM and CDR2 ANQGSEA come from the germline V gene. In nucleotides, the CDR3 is TGCAGCTTGCGGACAGGGAACCGTGAAGCTTTCTTT. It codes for CSLRTGNREAFF.

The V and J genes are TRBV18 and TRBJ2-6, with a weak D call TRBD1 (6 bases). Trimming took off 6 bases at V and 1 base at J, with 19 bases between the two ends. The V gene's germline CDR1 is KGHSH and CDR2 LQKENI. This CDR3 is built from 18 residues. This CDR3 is CASSPLRTVGSGANVLTF. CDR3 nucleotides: TGTGCCAGCTCCCCCCTCAGGACAGTGGGTTCTGGGGCCAACGTCCTGACTTTC.

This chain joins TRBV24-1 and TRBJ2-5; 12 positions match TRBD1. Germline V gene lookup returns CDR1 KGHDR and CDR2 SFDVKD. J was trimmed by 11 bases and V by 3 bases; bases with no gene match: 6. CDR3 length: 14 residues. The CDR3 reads CATSDTGTGGKQYF. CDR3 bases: TGTGCCACCAGTGATACCGGGACAGGGGGCAAGCAGTACTTC.

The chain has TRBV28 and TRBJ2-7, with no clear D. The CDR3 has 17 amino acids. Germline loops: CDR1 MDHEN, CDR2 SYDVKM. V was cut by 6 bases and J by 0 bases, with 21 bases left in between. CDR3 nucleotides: TGTGCCAGCAGCCTTCTTCTGGGGTCCCCGAGCTCCTACGAGCAGTACTTC. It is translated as CASSLLLGSPSSYEQYF.

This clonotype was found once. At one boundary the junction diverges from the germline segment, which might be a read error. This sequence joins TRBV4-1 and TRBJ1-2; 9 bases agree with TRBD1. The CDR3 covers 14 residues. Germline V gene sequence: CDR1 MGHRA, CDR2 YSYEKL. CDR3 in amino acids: CASSQADRGYDYTF. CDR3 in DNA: TGCGCCAGCAGCCAGGCGGACAGGGGCTATGACTACACCTTC.